This T cell receptor (beta chain) comes out of a study of technical replicates of blood from several donors. The CDR3 covers 16 residues. Germline V lookup: CDR1 SEHNR, CDR2 FQNEAQ (reference sequence). V lost 5 bases, J lost 1 base, and 9 bases stayed unmatched. Sequencing was performed with immunoSEQ multiplex PCR; in TCRdb, only in-frame clones are kept and a portion is missing. This table holds about 100,000 clones, more than 90% found once. The sequencing input was T cells isolated from PBMCs. This sequence was found in a human donor in good health. This rearrangement joins TRBV7-9 to TRBJ2-3, with 7 bases that match TRBD2. In nucleotides, the CDR3 is TGTGCCAGCAGCGCTAAATGGGGGGGACGCACAGATACGCAGTATTTT. Its protein is CASSAKWGGRTDTQYF.